This T cell receptor (beta chain) is from a study of Ad26.COV2.S vaccination and SARS-CoV-2 variants. Study-wide background: Vaccine-arm donor from the placebo-controlled COV1001 Ad26.COV2.S trial. Study-wide points: TCR breadth and depth analyses may have underestimated total T cell responses.

Details on this clone: Its cognate antigen is unknown.

Some clones are missing from TCRdb's copy, which holds only in-frame ones; the method was immunoSEQ multiplex PCR. In the table there are 380,000 or so clones, 83% of which are singletons. Treatment described: 15 to 20 received Ad26.COV2.S at low or high dose, single or two shots; 5 received placebo; per-sample allocation not given. Following the first vaccine or placebo injection, samples were taken on day 63. Boston supplied an adult donor aged 18-55 years. V lost 3 bases and J lost 0, with 12 bases in between. Germline-derived CDR1 and CDR2 are MNHEY and SVGAGI. The CDR3 runs to 16 residues. The receptor was isolated from a person between 18 and 60 years old who received the Ad26.COV2.S COVID-19 vaccine or a placebo. Sequencing was performed on peripheral blood, taken in a trial of Ad26.COV2.S vaccine versus placebo. The rearrangement uses TRBV6-5 and TRBJ2-1, with D possibly matching TRBD1 (6 bases). The CDR3 nucleotides are TGTGCCAGCAGTTATTATACAGGGAGCTCCTACAATGAGCAGTTCTTC. Protein product: CASSYYTGSSYNEQFF.